This T cell receptor (beta chain) was recorded in a study of blood T cell repertoires in COVID-19. Looking at the study overall: PBMCs, B-cell-depleted T cells, or T cells were the source of the cDNA or gDNA that made up the material.

Per the authors' pipeline: The assay estimated nucleated cells by amplifying reference gene primers. Using immunoSEQ multiplex PCR, the repertoire was profiled, and TCRdb retains in-frame clones only, with some absent. V, J and clone size are taken as reported in that table, and D and trimming were inferred from the DNA itself. The sample yields about 360,000 clones, approximately 86% seen once. Followed over time, Seattle patients had been enrolled while infection was active. Deletions cut 8 bases from V and 1 base from J, with 17 bases between. Germline CDR1 is GTSNPN and CDR2 is SVGIG (reference sequence). The CDR3 contains 14 residues.

The chain is built from TRBV30 and TRBJ1-2; D gene unclear. Sequencing used peripheral blood. The source is a woman in her sixties with COVID-19, enrolled during active disease. Here the CDR3 DNA reads TGTGCCGCAACGGCCGGGGATATTAACTATGGCTACACCTTC. It translates to CAATAGDINYGYTF.